The 20 T cell receptor beta chains given below trace back to one sample, sequenced in a study of CD8 T cells in Susac syndrome. RNA in amounts of roughly 0.5 to 1 ug was reverse transcribed with random hexamers. Each CDR3 protein is one row after TCRdb ran MiXCR on the immunoSEQ multiplex PCR reads. The data hold some 130,000 distinct CDR3 sequences, with approximately 95% observed a single time. The source material was CD8+ T cells from PBMCs. The receptors were gathered from a human donor with Susac syndrome.

This chain links TRBV4-1 with TRBJ1-4, with D possibly matching TRBD1 (6 bases). This CDR3 is built from 16 residues. V lost 2 bases, J lost 8 bases, and 18 bases lay in between. The germline CDR1 and CDR2 sequences are MGHRA and YSYEKL. The CDR3 is CASSQPQGGGLEKLFF. CDR3 DNA sequence: TGCGCCAGCAGCCAACCCCAGGGAGGGGGTTTGGAAAAACTGTTTTTT.

V gene TRBV6-5 combines with J gene TRBJ1-2; TRBD1 matches at 7 bases. The CDR3 has 13 amino acids. The V and J ends lost 5 bases and 8 bases, in that order; junction bases with no gene match: 8. Per germline, CDR1 MNHEY and CDR2 SVGAGI. CDR3 coding DNA: TGTGCCAGCAGTCCTAACAGGGGAAGCGGCTACACCTTC. The encoded protein is CASSPNRGSGYTF.

The chain carries TRBV19 and TRBJ1-2; no definite D call. V was clipped by 1 base and J by 10 bases, with 10 bases between them. The CDR3 sequence is 12 residues long. Per germline, CDR1 LNHDA and CDR2 SQIVND (reference sequence). In DNA, the CDR3 is TGTGCCAGTAGTATAGGTGCGAGGGACTACACCTTC. It translates to CASSIGARDYTF.

This chain joins TRBV15 and TRBJ2-2; 8 positions match TRBD2. CDR3 length equals 16 residues. Germline CDR1 LNHNV, CDR2 YYDKDF (reference sequence). J lost 0 bases, V lost 3 bases, and 3 bases had no gene match. CDR3 coding DNA: TGTGCCACCAGCAGGATACTAGCGGCGAACACCGGGGAGCTGTTTTTT. Encoded protein: CATSRILAANTGELFF.

The chain joins TRBV30 to TRBJ2-5; D not resolved. This CDR3 comprises 13 residues. Germline V gene lookup returns CDR1 GTSNPN and CDR2 SVGIG (reference sequence). The V and J ends lost 8 bases and 1 base respectively, with 14 bases between them. Written as DNA, the CDR3 is TGTGCCGCCCCGAGTGGCTTCCAAGAGACCCAGTACTTC. Encoded protein: CAAPSGFQETQYF.

The rearrangement links TRBV5-1 to TRBJ2-2, with a tentative D call TRBD1 (5 bases). This CDR3 is built from 15 residues. Trimming cost V 4 bases and J 2 bases, with 12 bases left between them. Germline-derived CDR1 and CDR2 are SGHRS and YFSETQ. The CDR3 sequence: CASSEWGLNTGELFF. The CDR3 DNA sequence: TGCGCCAGCAGCGAGTGGGGCCTAAACACCGGGGAGCTGTTTTTT.

The rearrangement links TRBV30 to TRBJ2-3; tentative D call: TRBD2 (5 bases). Germline CDR1 reads GTSNPN; CDR2 reads SVGIG (reference sequence). The CDR3 is 12 residues long. V lost 7 bases and J 6 bases, leaving 14 bases between the germline ends. CDR3 coding DNA: TGTGCCTCGGACGGGGATTCGGATACGCAGTATTTT. Its protein is CASDGDSDTQYF.

The chain couples TRBV27 to TRBJ1-5, with 10 bases that match TRBD1. The germline gives CDR1 MNHEY, CDR2 SMNVEV (reference sequence). The CDR3 is 18 amino acids. J gave up 10 bases and V 2 bases, and 17 bases lay outside the gene matches. CDR3: CASSLRALHGTGERPQHF. As DNA, the CDR3 is TGTGCCAGCAGTTTAAGGGCTCTACACGGGACAGGGGAACGACCCCAGCATTTT.

The chain uses TRBV19 and TRBJ1-1, with D perhaps matching TRBD1 (5 bases). CDR1 is LNHDA and CDR2 is SQIVND in the germline V gene (reference sequence). Trimming took off 0 bases at V and 7 bases at J, with 18 bases between the two ends. This CDR3 has 16 residues. CDR3 nucleotides: TGTGCCAGTAGTATAGATGGGGACTCCGACTTAGATGAAGCTTTCTTT. Translation: CASSIDGDSDLDEAFF.

V and J are TRBV27 and TRBJ2-7, with 7 bases lining up with TRBD1. This CDR3 comprises 12 residues. V dropped 9 bases and J dropped 4; count of bases not matched to a gene: 6. Germline V gene sequence: CDR1 MNHEY, CDR2 SMNVEV (reference sequence). This CDR3 is CASSTGAYEQYF. DNA for the CDR3: TGTGCCAGTAGTACAGGGGCGTACGAGCAGTACTTC.

CDR3 DNA: TGTGCCAGCGAGGGCAATACTTACAATGAGCAGTTCTTC. This codes for CASEGNTYNEQFF. This chain uses TRBV5-4 with TRBJ2-1, with D perhaps matching TRBD2 (5 bases). The CDR3 is 13 amino acids. Trimming stripped 7 bases from V and 4 bases from J, with 12 bases between. Germline CDR1 SGHNT, CDR2 YYREEE (reference sequence).

The chain uses TRBV2 and TRBJ2-1, with D unresolved. Germline CDR1 reads SNHLY; CDR2 reads FYNNEI. The CDR3 is 12 amino acids. V was cut by 7 bases and J by 7 bases, with 11 bases left in between. CDR3 residues: CASTRSGNEQFF. The CDR3, as DNA: TGTGCCAGCACCAGATCAGGAAATGAGCAGTTCTTC.

This rearrangement joins TRBV3-1 to TRBJ1-2; D unresolved. The length of the CDR3 is 14 residues. Germline values: CDR1 LGHDT, CDR2 YNNKEL (reference sequence). The V gene lost 0 bases and the J gene lost 6 bases, with 11 bases spanning the gap. CDR3 loop: CASSQDNRRDGYTF. The CDR3 coding sequence is TGTGCCAGCAGCCAAGATAACCGAAGAGATGGCTACACCTTC.

The J gene is TRBJ2-1, the V gene TRBV7-9; D is possibly TRBD2 (5 bases). CDR3 size: 15 residues. The germline V gene has CDR1 SEHNR and CDR2 FQNEAQ (reference sequence). The V gene lost 1 base and the J gene lost 3 bases, with 10 bases spanning the gap. The CDR3 bases are TGTGCCAGCAGCTTAGTGTCCGGGATCTACAATGAGCAGTTCTTC. Its protein is CASSLVSGIYNEQFF.

The rearrangement uses TRBV27 and TRBJ2-1; 11 nucleotides match TRBD2. J was trimmed by 3 bases and V by 5 bases; bases with no gene match: 6. Germline CDR1 and CDR2: MNHEY and SMNVEV (reference sequence). There are 16 residues in the CDR3. This chain's CDR3 is CASSPRTSGFYNEQFF. CDR3 in DNA: TGTGCCAGCAGTCCCCGGACTAGCGGGTTCTACAATGAGCAGTTCTTC.

The genes are TRBV5-1 and TRBJ2-4; D remains unclear. V was cut by 0 bases and J by 6 bases, with 4 bases left in between. Germline V lookup: CDR1 SGHRS, CDR2 YFSETQ. CDR3 length equals 12 residues. CDR3: CASSLGGNIQYF. CDR3 bases: TGCGCCAGCAGCTTGGGGGGAAACATTCAGTACTTC.

This chain joins TRBV12-3 or TRBV12-4 and TRBJ2-1; D is unclear. V shed 6 bases and J shed 12 bases, with 12 bases lying between them. The CDR3 has 11 residues. CDR3 nucleotide sequence: TGTGCCAGCAGCCCGGAAAGACGGCAGTTCTTC. It specifies CASSPERRQFF.

The V gene is TRBV4-2, the J gene TRBJ2-7; TRBD2 matches at 12 bases. The J segment lost 3 bases and the V segment lost 2 bases, leaving 8 bases of the junction unmatched. In germline, CDR1 is LGHNA, CDR2 YNFKEQ. The CDR3 extends over 17 amino acids. The CDR3: CASSQFLAGGPVYEQYF. The CDR3 region has the DNA TGTGCCAGCAGCCAATTCCTAGCGGGAGGGCCTGTCTACGAGCAGTACTTC.

The J gene is TRBJ2-7, the V gene TRBV20-1; 8 bases match TRBD1. Germline V gives CDR1 DFQATT, CDR2 SNEGSKA (reference sequence). The V and J ends lost 5 bases and 4 bases, in that order; junction bases with no gene match: 7. The CDR3 extends over 13 amino acids. CDR3 region: CSAPQGETYEQYF. CDR3 nucleotide sequence: TGCAGTGCTCCACAGGGGGAAACGTACGAGCAGTACTTC.

This clonotype has just one count. The chain recombines TRBV27 with TRBJ2-7, with TRBD1 identical over 10 bases. This CDR3 spans 15 amino acids. V shed 5 bases and J 5 bases; nucleotides not matched to a gene: 9. CDR1 and CDR2 (germline): MNHEY, SMNVEV (reference sequence). The CDR3: CASSPGTGAINEQYF. DNA of the CDR3: TGTGCCAGCAGTCCAGGGACAGGGGCTATCAACGAGCAGTACTTC.